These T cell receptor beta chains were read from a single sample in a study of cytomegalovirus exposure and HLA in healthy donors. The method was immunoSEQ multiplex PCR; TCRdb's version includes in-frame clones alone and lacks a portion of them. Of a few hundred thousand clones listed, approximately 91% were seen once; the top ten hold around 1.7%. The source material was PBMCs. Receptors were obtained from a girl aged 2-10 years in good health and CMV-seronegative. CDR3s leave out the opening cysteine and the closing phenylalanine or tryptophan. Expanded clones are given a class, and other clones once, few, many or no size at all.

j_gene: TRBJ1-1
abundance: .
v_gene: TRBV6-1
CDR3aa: ASGEFGDTEAF

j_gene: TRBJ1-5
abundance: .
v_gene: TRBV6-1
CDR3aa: ASSASGTTSNQPQH

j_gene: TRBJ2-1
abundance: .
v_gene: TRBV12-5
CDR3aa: ASGLGPSGSYNEQF

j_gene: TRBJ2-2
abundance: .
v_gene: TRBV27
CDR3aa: ASKRAGPVGELF

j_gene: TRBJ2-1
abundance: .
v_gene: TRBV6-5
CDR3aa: ASSYSGLAGGNEQF

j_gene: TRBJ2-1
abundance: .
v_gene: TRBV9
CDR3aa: ASSSGGTSEGEQF

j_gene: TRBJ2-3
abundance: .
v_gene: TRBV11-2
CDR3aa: ASSTRGSGGPSVTDTQY

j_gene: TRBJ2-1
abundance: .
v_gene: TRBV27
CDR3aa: ASRTGGPSNEQF

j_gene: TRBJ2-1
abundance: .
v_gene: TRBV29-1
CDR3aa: SARGGRNEQF

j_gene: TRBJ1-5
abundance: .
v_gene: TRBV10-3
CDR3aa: AISESGGQESGQPQH

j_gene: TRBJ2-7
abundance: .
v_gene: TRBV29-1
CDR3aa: SVDFSGEQY

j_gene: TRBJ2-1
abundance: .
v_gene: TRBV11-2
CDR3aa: ASSLDLTGPTVYNEQF

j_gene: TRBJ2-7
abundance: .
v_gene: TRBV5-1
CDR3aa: ASSPRQATYEQY

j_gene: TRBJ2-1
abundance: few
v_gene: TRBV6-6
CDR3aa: ASSGWTSGSNEQF

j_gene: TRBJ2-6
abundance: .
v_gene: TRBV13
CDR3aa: ASSYSGQGAAGANVLT

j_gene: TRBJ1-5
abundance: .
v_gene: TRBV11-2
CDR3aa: ASSLGTNQPQH

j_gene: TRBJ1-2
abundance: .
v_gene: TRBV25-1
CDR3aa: ASSGVSRGRDYGYT

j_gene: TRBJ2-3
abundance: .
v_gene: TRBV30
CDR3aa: AFRMGRSQY

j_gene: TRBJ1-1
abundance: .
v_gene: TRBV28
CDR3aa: ASSLSLNTEAF

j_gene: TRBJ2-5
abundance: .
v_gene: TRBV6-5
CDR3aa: ASSYSLGVGETQY

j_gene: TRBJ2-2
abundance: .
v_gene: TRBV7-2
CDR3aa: ASSSELYWTVNTGELF

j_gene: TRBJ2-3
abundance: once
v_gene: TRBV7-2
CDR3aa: ASSGRLAARTDTQY

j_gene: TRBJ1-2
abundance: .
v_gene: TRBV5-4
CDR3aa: ASRRVGVHGYT

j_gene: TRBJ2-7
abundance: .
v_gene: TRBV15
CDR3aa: ATSRAAGGTYEQY

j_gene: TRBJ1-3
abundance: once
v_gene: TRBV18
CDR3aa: ASSPGGFSGNTIY

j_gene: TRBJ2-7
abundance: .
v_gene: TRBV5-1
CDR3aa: ASSPGLAGSYEQY

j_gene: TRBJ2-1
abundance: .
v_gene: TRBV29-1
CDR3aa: SVEKSYEQF